Listed below are T cell receptor beta chains from one sample, sequenced in a study of CD8 T cells in Susac syndrome. TCRdb re-called the immunoSEQ multiplex PCR reads through MiXCR, storing one row per CDR3 protein. The table has about 120,000 distinct CDR3 sequences, about nine tenths seen once. The sequenced sample consisted of CD4+ T cells from PBMCs. Receptors were obtained from a human donor in good health. CDR3s include the opening cysteine and the closing phenylalanine or tryptophan. D genes are given only for firm matches. Clone size is given for some rows only: seen once, a few or many times, or a class if the clone is expanded.

d_call	j_call	v_call	clone_size	cdr3_aa	cdr3_nt
NA	TRBJ1-4	TRBV20-1	NA	CSAGYNEKLFF	TGCAGTGCCGGCTATAATGAAAAACTGTTTTTT
NA	TRBJ2-1	TRBV19	NA	CASSRATSYNEQFF	TGTGCCAGTAGTCGGGCCACCTCCTACAATGAGCAGTTCTTC
NA	TRBJ1-1	TRBV11-1	NA	CASSLDQASRVFF	TGTGCCAGCAGCTTAGACCAAGCCAGTAGAGTTTTCTTT
NA	TRBJ1-3	TRBV14	NA	CASSHRGGPNSGNTIYF	TGTGCCAGCAGCCACCGTGGAGGACCCAACTCTGGAAACACCATATATTTT
NA	TRBJ2-1	TRBV5-1	NA	CASSLETRSSYNEQFF	TGCGCCAGCAGCTTAGAGACCCGGAGCTCCTACAATGAGCAGTTCTTC
NA	TRBJ1-3	TRBV11-2	NA	CASRGVRGRRGSGNTIYF	TGTGCCAGCCGCGGGGTCAGAGGACGCCGCGGGTCTGGAAACACCATATATTTT
NA	TRBJ1-1	TRBV6-4	few	CASSANQEQGRTEAFF	TGTGCCAGCAGTGCCAACCAAGAACAGGGACGAACTGAAGCTTTCTTT
TRBD1	TRBJ1-6	TRBV7-6	NA	CATQARGNNSPLHF	TGTGCCACGCAAGCCAGGGGGAATAATTCACCCCTCCACTTT
NA	TRBJ1-2	TRBV5-1	NA	CASSLRTSGGYTF	TGCGCCAGCAGCCTCCGGACGTCGGGTGGCTACACCTTC
NA	TRBJ1-2	TRBV20-1	NA	CSARDPGAGNYGYTF	TGCAGTGCTAGAGATCCAGGGGCAGGCAACTATGGCTACACCTTC
NA	TRBJ1-5	TRBV18	NA	CASSPGQEKTQPQHF	TGTGCCAGCTCACCAGGGCAGGAAAAGACTCAGCCCCAGCATTTT
NA	TRBJ2-5	TRBV7-2	NA	CASSREGQPRVTQYF	TGTGCCAGCAGCCGAGAGGGACAACCAAGAGTGACCCAGTACTTC
TRBD2	TRBJ2-5	TRBV5-4	NA	CASSPGGGAGEQETQYF	TGTGCCAGCAGCCCCGGAGGGGGAGCGGGGGAGCAAGAGACCCAGTACTTC
NA	TRBJ2-1	TRBV29-1	NA	CSVDLPDTRTYNEQFF	TGCAGCGTTGACCTTCCGGACACAAGGACGTACAATGAGCAGTTCTTC
NA	TRBJ1-5	TRBV7-2	NA	CASSEGSSEYQPQHF	TGTGCCAGCAGCGAGGGGAGCTCGGAGTATCAGCCCCAGCATTTT
NA	TRBJ2-5	TRBV11-1	NA	CASSPDGYQETQYF	TGTGCCAGCAGCCCCGACGGGTACCAAGAGACCCAGTACTTC
TRBD1	TRBJ2-2	TRBV7-3	NA	CASSLRAAGGTGELFF	TGTGCCAGCAGCTTAAGGGCGGCAGGGGGAACCGGGGAGCTGTTTTTT
NA	TRBJ1-1	TRBV7-9	NA	CASKRDVTEAFF	TGTGCCAGCAAGAGGGACGTCACTGAAGCTTTCTTT
TRBD1	TRBJ2-1	TRBV11-1	NA	CASSSATGVSYNEQFF	TGTGCCAGCAGCTCGGCCACAGGGGTTTCCTACAATGAGCAGTTCTTC
NA	TRBJ2-1	TRBV20-1	NA	CSARDQSGGIPRDNEQFF	TGCAGTGCTAGAGATCAATCGGGCGGGATACCCCGTGACAATGAGCAGTTCTTC
TRBD2	TRBJ2-7	TRBV6-1	once	CASSDTSGAYEQYF	TGTGCCAGCAGTGATACTAGCGGCGCCTACGAGCAGTACTTC
NA	TRBJ2-1	TRBV25-1	NA	CASSELGYREQFF	TGTGCCAGCAGTGAATTGGGCTACCGTGAGCAGTTCTTC
NA	TRBJ2-7	TRBV12-3/TRBV12-4	NA	CASSFQGGYEQYF	TGTGCCAGCAGTTTTCAGGGTGGCTACGAGCAGTACTTC
NA	TRBJ1-1	TRBV4-3	once	CASSHRGDTEAFF	TGCGCCAGCAGTCATCGGGGGGACACTGAAGCTTTCTTT
NA	TRBJ2-7	TRBV29-1	NA	CSVEGPGGDYEQYF	TGCAGCGTTGAGGGCCCCGGGGGCGACTACGAGCAGTACTTC
NA	TRBJ1-1	TRBV5-1	NA	CASSLWADMNTEAFF	TGCGCCAGCAGCTTGTGGGCAGATATGAACACTGAAGCTTTCTTT
NA	TRBJ2-7	TRBV4-1	NA	CASSQVSGAHYEQYF	TGCGCCAGCAGCCAAGTGTCAGGGGCCCACTACGAGCAGTACTTC
TRBD1	TRBJ2-7	TRBV2	once	CASRLGQVRSYEQYF	TGTGCCAGCAGATTGGGACAGGTCCGCTCCTACGAGCAGTACTTC
NA	TRBJ1-1	TRBV7-9	few	CASSLGTANTEAFF	TGTGCCAGCAGCTTAGGTACAGCGAACACTGAAGCTTTCTTT
TRBD1	TRBJ1-5	TRBV5-1	NA	CASSSDGQGNQPQHF	TGCGCCAGCAGCTCAGACGGACAGGGAAATCAGCCCCAGCATTTT
NA	TRBJ1-1	TRBV25-1	NA	CASTGPMRGAFF	TGTGCCAGCACTGGACCCATGAGAGGAGCTTTCTTT
NA	TRBJ1-2	TRBV7-8	NA	CASSLGPVDYGYTF	TGTGCCAGCAGCTTAGGGCCGGTTGACTATGGCTACACCTTC
NA	TRBJ1-1	TRBV9	NA	CASSVLRENTEAFF	TGTGCCAGCAGCGTGTTGCGGGAGAACACTGAAGCTTTCTTT
TRBD1	TRBJ2-3	TRBV20-1	NA	CSAYAGTASTDTQYF	TGCAGTGCTTATGCCGGGACAGCAAGCACAGATACGCAGTATTTT
NA	TRBJ2-1	TRBV5-1	NA	CASSLGPGTHNEQFF	TGCGCCAGCAGCTTGGGCCCCGGGACCCACAATGAGCAGTTCTTC
NA	TRBJ2-7	TRBV30	NA	CAWSRAGRPIEQYF	TGTGCCTGGAGCAGGGCGGGCAGACCCATCGAGCAGTACTTC
NA	TRBJ1-2	TRBV7-2	NA	CASGRLREHYGYTF	TGTGCCAGCGGCCGTTTAAGGGAGCACTATGGCTACACCTTC
NA	TRBJ2-7	TRBV3-1	few	CASSQLRLQGLHEQYF	TGTGCCAGCAGCCAACTCCGACTACAGGGTCTCCACGAGCAGTACTTC
NA	TRBJ2-2	TRBV7-2	NA	CASSFQGAAGELFF	TGTGCCAGCAGCTTTCAAGGGGCCGCGGGGGAGCTGTTTTTT
NA	TRBJ2-7	TRBV4-3	NA	CASSRKAEAEQYF	TGCGCCAGCAGCCGGAAGGCCGAAGCCGAGCAGTACTTC
NA	TRBJ2-7	TRBV27	NA	CASRGPSSYEQYF	TGTGCCAGCAGGGGGCCGAGCTCCTACGAGCAGTACTTC
TRBD2	TRBJ2-7	TRBV30	NA	CAWGLAVTYEQYF	TGTGCCTGGGGACTAGCAGTAACCTACGAGCAGTACTTC
NA	TRBJ2-3	TRBV29-1	NA	CSVGASTDTQYF	TGCAGCGTTGGAGCGAGCACAGATACGCAGTATTTT
TRBD2	TRBJ2-2	TRBV20-1	NA	CSAPQREGQGNTGELFF	TGCAGTGCCCCCCAGCGGGAGGGACAAGGGAACACCGGGGAGCTGTTTTTT
TRBD1	TRBJ2-7	TRBV29-1	NA	CSVVGQGNEQYF	TGCAGCGTTGTAGGACAGGGGAACGAGCAGTACTTC
NA	TRBJ2-1	TRBV5-6	NA	CASSLQTATIGNEQFF	TGTGCCAGCAGCCTACAGACAGCTACCATAGGGAATGAGCAGTTCTTC
TRBD2	TRBJ2-5	TRBV7-2	NA	CASSPLGREETQYF	TGTGCCAGCAGCCCGCTCGGGAGGGAAGAGACCCAGTACTTC
NA	TRBJ1-5	TRBV2	NA	CASSASPQHF	TGTGCCAGCAGTGCATCGCCCCAGCATTTT
NA	TRBJ1-1	TRBV6-2/TRBV6-3	NA	CASGPGQNTEAFF	TGTGCCAGCGGCCCGGGACAGAACACTGAAGCTTTCTTT
NA	TRBJ2-7	TRBV3-1	few	CASSQSSASKLYEQYF	TGTGCCAGCAGCCAAAGTTCGGCGTCAAAACTGTACGAGCAGTACTTC
NA	TRBJ1-2	TRBV6-1	NA	CASRRFRSGQVNYGYTF	TGTGCCAGCAGGCGGTTTAGGTCGGGACAAGTTAACTATGGCTACACCTTC
TRBD2	TRBJ2-3	TRBV25-1	NA	CASSGPGLAGGRADTQYF	TGTGCCAGCAGTGGCCCCGGGCTAGCGGGAGGGCGGGCAGATACGCAGTATTTT
TRBD1	TRBJ1-1	TRBV28	NA	CSARAQGGSVSRAFF	TGTTCCGCGCGGGCACAGGGGGGTAGTGTATCGCGAGCTTTCTTT
NA	TRBJ1-1	TRBV20-1	NA	CSARDLQGRLTEAFF	TGCAGTGCTAGAGATCTTCAGGGGAGGTTGACTGAAGCTTTCTTT